These 14 T cell receptor beta chains came from one sample sequenced in a study of T cell changes during pregnancy in multiple sclerosis (dated by TCRdb to the late 2010s). The library was produced with the immunoSEQ multiplex PCR assay. The source is immuneACCESS, and TCRdb retained only in-frame sequences with V and J called. Part of the clones is not carried over; for the studies checked, unresolved V genes explain less than half of this, and the remainder is unexplained. In this sample the table shows roughly 27,000 clones, 85% to 90% of which occur a single time. The top ten clonotypes cover 8.3% of the sample. This sample comprised CD8+ T cells from peripheral blood mononuclear cells, obtained in the second trimester of pregnancy. The receptors were gathered from a female donor with multiple sclerosis, enrolled in a pregnancy study.

DNA for the CDR3: TGTGCCAGTAACTCGGGGGGAGATGGGACCCAGTACTTC. It encodes CASNSGGDGTQYF. This chain uses TRBV19 with TRBJ2-5, with 7 bases lining up with TRBD2. Germline CDR1 reads LNHDA; CDR2 reads SQIVND (reference sequence). This CDR3 spans 13 amino acids. The ends lost 7 bases at V and 7 bases at J; junction bases unmatched: 9.

The chain links TRBV13 to TRBJ2-3; 10 bases fit TRBD2. Germline V lookup: CDR1 PRHDT, CDR2 FYEKMQ (reference sequence). CDR3 length: 14 amino acids. V lost 5 bases to trimming and J lost 4 bases; unmatched junction nucleotides: 3. Here the CDR3 reads CASSIGLAADTQYF. The CDR3 nucleotides read TGTGCCAGCAGCATCGGACTAGCGGCAGATACGCAGTATTTT.

This chain joins TRBV6-5 and TRBJ1-2; D uncertain. Trimming stripped 4 bases from V and 0 bases from J, with 9 bases between. The germline V gene has CDR1 MNHEY and CDR2 SVGAGI. The CDR3 is 14 amino acids. The CDR3 protein is CASSSADTNYGYTF. The CDR3, as DNA: TGTGCCAGCAGTTCCGCAGATACTAACTATGGCTACACCTTC.

J is TRBJ2-1 and V is TRBV13, with D tentatively TRBD1 (6 bases). The germline gives CDR1 PRHDT, CDR2 FYEKMQ (reference sequence). Trimming took off 5 bases at V and 6 bases at J, with 20 bases between the two ends. This CDR3 has 16 residues. CDR3 DNA sequence: TGTGCCAGCAGCCCCCCCGACAGGCTACCCCTCAATGAGCAGTTCTTC. It codes for CASSPPDRLPLNEQFF.

The chain uses TRBV10-2 and TRBJ1-3; no definite D call. In germline, CDR1 is WSHSY, CDR2 SAAADI. V was clipped by 7 bases and J by 3 bases, with 16 bases between them. The CDR3 runs 15 residues. The CDR3 DNA is TGCGCCAGCATGACAACGGATGCTCGTGGAAACACCATATATTTT. This translates into CASMTTDARGNTIYF.

This sequence joins TRBV5-6 and TRBJ1-2; D possibly corresponds to TRBD1 (5 bases). There are 15 residues in the CDR3. Germline V gives CDR1 SGHDT, CDR2 YYEEEE. The V gene lost 2 bases and the J gene lost 0 bases, with 11 bases spanning the gap. The CDR3 sequence: CASSFRDSTNYGYTF. CDR3 nucleotide sequence: TGTGCCAGCAGCTTTAGGGACTCGACTAACTATGGCTACACCTTC.

The chain carries TRBV7-2 and TRBJ2-2, with TRBD2 identical over 10 bases. In germline, CDR1 is SGHTA, CDR2 FQGNSA. V gave up 4 bases and J gave up 6 bases; unmatched junction bases: 17. The CDR3 length is 19 residues. The CDR3 coding sequence is TGTGCCAGCAGCTCCCCCTTTTCCCATCCAGCGGGGGGGCCCGGGGAGCTGTTTTTT. This encodes CASSSPFSHPAGGPGELFF.

This chain joins TRBV6-1 and TRBJ2-3; TRBD2 aligns across 12 bases. V lost 4 bases to trimming and J lost 6 bases; unmatched junction nucleotides: 5. The germline V gene encodes CDR1 MNHNS and CDR2 SASEGT. The CDR3 sequence is 15 residues long. The CDR3 reads CASSVTSGGPDTQYF. The CDR3 nucleotides read TGTGCCAGCAGTGTCACTAGCGGGGGGCCCGATACGCAGTATTTT.

This clone was picked up one time. The rearrangement links TRBV19 to TRBJ2-2, with D possibly matching TRBD1 (5 bases). The germline V gene has CDR1 LNHDA and CDR2 SQIVND (reference sequence). The CDR3 runs 15 residues. V was pared by 3 bases and J by 0 bases, with 8 bases between. The CDR3 is CASSIAGTNTGELFF. The CDR3 coding sequence is TGTGCCAGTAGTATCGCAGGGACGAACACCGGGGAGCTGTTTTTT.

This clone has only a few counts. The genes are TRBV12-5 and TRBJ2-1; 12 bases align to TRBD2. J gave up 10 bases and V 7 bases, and 11 bases lay outside the gene matches. The CDR3 totals 15 residues. The germline V gene has CDR1 LGHNT and CDR2 FRNRAP. The CDR3 is CASAFSSGGADEQFF. Here the CDR3 DNA reads TGTGCTAGTGCCTTCTCTAGCGGGGGGGCCGACGAGCAGTTCTTC.

This clone was observed once. The chain couples TRBV5-5 to TRBJ2-7; D might be TRBD1 (5 bases). The ends were cut back, 1 base at V and 0 bases at J, with 11 bases in the middle. The CDR3 covers 15 residues. Germline lookup yields CDR1 SGHKS and CDR2 YYEKEE (reference sequence). The CDR3 DNA sequence: TGTGCCAGCAGCTTGTGGGCAGGGCACTCCTACGAGCAGTACTTC. Protein sequence: CASSLWAGHSYEQYF.

The chain couples TRBV10-3 to TRBJ1-2; tentative D call: TRBD1 (5 bases). The CDR3 has 16 residues. V was cut by 1 base and J by 3 bases, with 15 bases left in between. Germline CDR1 reads ENHRY; CDR2 reads SYGVKD. CDR3 coding DNA: TGTGCCATCAGTGAGTTGGGGGGAATCAATGACTATGGCTACACCTTC. This codes for CAISELGGINDYGYTF.

This chain joins TRBV7-9 and TRBJ2-1, with D unclear. Germline V lookup: CDR1 SEHNR, CDR2 FQNEAQ (reference sequence). The ends were cut back, 5 bases at V and 6 bases at J, with 5 bases in the middle. This CDR3 contains 11 residues. CDR3 protein: CASSPSNEQFF. Written as DNA, the CDR3 is TGTGCCAGCAGCCCGAGCAATGAGCAGTTCTTC. Looking up the rest from reference TRBV7-9 and TRBJ2-1 gives the full variable domain: DTGVSQNPRHKITKRGQNVTFRCDPISEHNRLYWYRQTLGQGPEFLTYFQNEAQLEKSRLLSDRFSAERPKGSFSTLEIQRTEQGDSAMYLCASSPSNEQFFGPGTRLTVL.

The chain is built from TRBV7-8 and TRBJ1-6; possibly TRBD1 for D (5 bases). The CDR3 covers 13 residues. Looked up from germline, CDR1 is SGHVS and CDR2 is FQNEAQ. Trimming took 5 bases from V and 10 from J, leaving 12 bases between them. The CDR3 sequence: CASSPGGLSPLHF. The CDR3 nucleotides read TGTGCCAGCAGCCCGGGGGGTCTATCACCCCTCCACTTT.